The sample holds a few counts of the clone carrying this TCR beta chain. What it binds is not known. TCRdb ran MiXCR on the 5' RACE reads and lists one entry per CDR3 protein. This sample has about 74,000 distinct CDR3 sequences, with roughly 6.9% found just once. This entry is derived from a study of T cells after yellow fever vaccination. Study-wide findings and caveats: Contamination by abundant bulk-population clonotypes could be present in FACS-sorted repertoires. Re-detected after boosting: most primary clones, 95% to 98% of CD4 and roughly 88% of CD8.

The CDR3 totals 15 residues. V lost 4 bases and J 4 bases, leaving 13 bases between the germline ends. Germline values: CDR1 LGHNA, CDR2 YNFKEQ. The rearrangement joins TRBV4-2 to TRBJ2-2; tentatively, D is TRBD2 (5 bases). The source is a young man who received the YFV17D yellow fever vaccine. The sample here was CD8+ T cells sorted from PBMCs, taken 5 days after the first yellow fever vaccination. The CDR3 loop is CASSPLTTSTGELFF. CDR3 DNA: TGTGCCAGCAGCCCCTTGACTACATCCACCGGGGAGCTGTTTTTT.